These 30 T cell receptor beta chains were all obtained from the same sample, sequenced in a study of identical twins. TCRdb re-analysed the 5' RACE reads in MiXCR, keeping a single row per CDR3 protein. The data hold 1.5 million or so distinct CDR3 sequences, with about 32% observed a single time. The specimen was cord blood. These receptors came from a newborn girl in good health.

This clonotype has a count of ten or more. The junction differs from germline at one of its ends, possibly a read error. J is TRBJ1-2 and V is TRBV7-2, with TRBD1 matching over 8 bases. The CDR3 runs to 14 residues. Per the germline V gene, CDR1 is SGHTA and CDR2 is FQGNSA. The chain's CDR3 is CASSFQGAGYGYTF. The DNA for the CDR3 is TGCGCCAGCAGCTTTCAGGGGGCAGGCTATGGCTACACCTTC.

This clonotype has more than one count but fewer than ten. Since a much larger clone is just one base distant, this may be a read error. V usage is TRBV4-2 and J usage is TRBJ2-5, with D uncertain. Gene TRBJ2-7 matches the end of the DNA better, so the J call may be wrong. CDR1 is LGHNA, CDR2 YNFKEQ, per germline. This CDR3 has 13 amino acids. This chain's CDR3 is CASSRDPLYEQYF. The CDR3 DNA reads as TGTGCCAGCAGCCGAGATCCTCTCTACGAGCAGTACTTC.

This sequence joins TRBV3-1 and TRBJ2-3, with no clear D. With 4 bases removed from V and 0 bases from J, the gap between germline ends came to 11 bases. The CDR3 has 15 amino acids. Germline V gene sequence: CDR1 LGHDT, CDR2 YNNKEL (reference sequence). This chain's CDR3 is CASSLTQASTDTQYF. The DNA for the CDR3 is TGTGCCAGCAGCCTAACTCAAGCTAGCACAGATACGCAGTATTTT.

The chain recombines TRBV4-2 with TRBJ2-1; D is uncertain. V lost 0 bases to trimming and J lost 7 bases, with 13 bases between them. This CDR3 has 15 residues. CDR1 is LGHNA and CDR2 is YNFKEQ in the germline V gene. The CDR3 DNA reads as TGTGCCAGCAGCCAAGACCCTCAGGCGGAAAATGAGCAGTTCTTC. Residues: CASSQDPQAENEQFF.

The CDR3 nucleotides are TGTGCCAGCAGCCAAGATGGGGGGGCCCCCGGGGAGCTGTTTTTT. It translates to CASSQDGGAPGELFF. The rearrangement links TRBV4-2 to TRBJ2-2, with TRBD2 as a possible D gene (7 bases). In germline, CDR1 is LGHNA, CDR2 YNFKEQ. Trimming removed 0 bases at V and 6 bases at J, with 11 bases between. The CDR3 loop spans 15 amino acids.

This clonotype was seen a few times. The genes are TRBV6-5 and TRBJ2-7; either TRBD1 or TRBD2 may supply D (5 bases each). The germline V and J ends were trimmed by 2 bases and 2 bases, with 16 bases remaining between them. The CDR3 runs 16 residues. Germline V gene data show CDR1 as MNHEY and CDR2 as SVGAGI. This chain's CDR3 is CASSYGDLGDPYEQYF. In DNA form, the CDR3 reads TGTGCCAGCAGTTACGGCGATTTGGGGGACCCCTACGAGCAGTACTTC.

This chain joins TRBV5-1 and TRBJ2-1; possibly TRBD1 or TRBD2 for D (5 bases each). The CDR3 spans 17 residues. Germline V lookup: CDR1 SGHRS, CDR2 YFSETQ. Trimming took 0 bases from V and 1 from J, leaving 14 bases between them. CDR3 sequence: CASSLVSHGGSYNEQFF. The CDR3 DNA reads TGCGCCAGCAGCTTGGTGTCACATGGGGGATCCTACAATGAGCAGTTCTTC. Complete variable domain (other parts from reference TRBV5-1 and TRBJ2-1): KAGVTQTPRYLIKTRGQQVTLSCSPISGHRSVSWYQQTPGQGLQFLFEYFSETQRNKGNFPGRFSGRQFSNSRSEMNVSTLELGDSALYLCASSLVSHGGSYNEQFFGPGTRLTVL.

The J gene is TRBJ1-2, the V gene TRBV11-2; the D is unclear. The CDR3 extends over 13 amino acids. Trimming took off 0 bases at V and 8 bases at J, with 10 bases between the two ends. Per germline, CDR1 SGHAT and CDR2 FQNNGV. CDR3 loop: CASSLDSLRGYTF. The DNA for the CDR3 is TGTGCCAGCAGCTTAGACAGTCTGAGGGGCTACACCTTC.

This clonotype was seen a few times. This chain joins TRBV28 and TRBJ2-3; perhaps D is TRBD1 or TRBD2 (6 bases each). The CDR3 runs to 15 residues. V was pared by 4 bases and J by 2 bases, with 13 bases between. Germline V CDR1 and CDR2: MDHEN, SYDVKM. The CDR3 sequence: CASSSGGTTTDTQYF. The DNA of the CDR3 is TGTGCCAGCAGTTCAGGCGGGACAACCACAGATACGCAGTATTTT.

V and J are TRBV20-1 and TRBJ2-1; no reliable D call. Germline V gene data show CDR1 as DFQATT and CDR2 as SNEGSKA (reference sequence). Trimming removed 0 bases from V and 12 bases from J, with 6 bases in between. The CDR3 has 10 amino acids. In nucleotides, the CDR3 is TGCAGTGCTAGAGACCCCAGGCAGTTCTTC. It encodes CSARDPRQFF.

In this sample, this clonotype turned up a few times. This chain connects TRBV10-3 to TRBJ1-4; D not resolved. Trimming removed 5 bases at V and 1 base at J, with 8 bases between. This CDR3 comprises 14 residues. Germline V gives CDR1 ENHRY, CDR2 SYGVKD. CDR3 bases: TGTGCCATCAGTACCAGTAAAACTAATGAAAAACTGTTTTTT. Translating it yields CAISTSKTNEKLFF.

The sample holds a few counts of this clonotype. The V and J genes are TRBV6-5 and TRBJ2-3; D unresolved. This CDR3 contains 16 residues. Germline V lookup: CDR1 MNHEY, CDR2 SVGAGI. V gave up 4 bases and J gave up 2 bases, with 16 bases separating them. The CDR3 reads CASSSPDPRPTDTQYF. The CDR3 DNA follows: TGTGCCAGCAGTTCCCCGGACCCCAGGCCCACAGATACGCAGTATTTT.

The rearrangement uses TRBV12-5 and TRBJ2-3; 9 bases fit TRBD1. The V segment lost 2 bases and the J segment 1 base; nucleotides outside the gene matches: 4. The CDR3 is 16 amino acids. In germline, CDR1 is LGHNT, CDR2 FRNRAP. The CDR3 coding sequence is TGTGCTAGTGGTTTGACGCGGACAGGGGGCACAGATACGCAGTATTTT. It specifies CASGLTRTGGTDTQYF.

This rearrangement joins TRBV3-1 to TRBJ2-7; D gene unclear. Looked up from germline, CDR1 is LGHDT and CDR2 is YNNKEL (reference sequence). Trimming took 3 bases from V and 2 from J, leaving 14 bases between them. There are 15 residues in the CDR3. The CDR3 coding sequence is TGTGCCAGCAGCCATCCTAACCGTGGGGCCTACGAGCAGTACTTC. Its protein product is CASSHPNRGAYEQYF.

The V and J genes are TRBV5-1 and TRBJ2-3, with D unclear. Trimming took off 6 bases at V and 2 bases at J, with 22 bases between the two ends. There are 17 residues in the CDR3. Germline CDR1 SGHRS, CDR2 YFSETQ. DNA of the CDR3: TGCGCCAGCAATCGCGGCCCGACCCCCTCCATCACAGATACGCAGTATTTT. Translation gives CASNRGPTPSITDTQYF.

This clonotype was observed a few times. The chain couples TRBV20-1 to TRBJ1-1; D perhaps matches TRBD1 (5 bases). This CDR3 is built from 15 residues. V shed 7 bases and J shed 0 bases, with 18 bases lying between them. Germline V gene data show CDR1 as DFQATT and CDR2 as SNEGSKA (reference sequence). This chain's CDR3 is CSVSRVVGMNTEAFF. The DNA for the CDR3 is TGCAGTGTTAGCAGGGTGGTTGGGATGAACACTGAAGCTTTCTTT.

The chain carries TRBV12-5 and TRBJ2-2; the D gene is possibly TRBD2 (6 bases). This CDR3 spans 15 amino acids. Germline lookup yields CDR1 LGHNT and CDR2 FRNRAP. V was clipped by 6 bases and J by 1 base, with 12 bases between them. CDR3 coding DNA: TGTGCTAGTGGGACCTCTAGCGAGAACACCGGGGAGCTGTTTTTT. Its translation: CASGTSSENTGELFF.

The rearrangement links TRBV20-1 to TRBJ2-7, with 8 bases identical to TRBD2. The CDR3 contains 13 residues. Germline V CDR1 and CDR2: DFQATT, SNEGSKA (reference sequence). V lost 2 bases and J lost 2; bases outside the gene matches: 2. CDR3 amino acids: CSARRREAYEQYF. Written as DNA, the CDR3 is TGCAGTGCTAGAAGGCGGGAGGCCTACGAGCAGTACTTC.

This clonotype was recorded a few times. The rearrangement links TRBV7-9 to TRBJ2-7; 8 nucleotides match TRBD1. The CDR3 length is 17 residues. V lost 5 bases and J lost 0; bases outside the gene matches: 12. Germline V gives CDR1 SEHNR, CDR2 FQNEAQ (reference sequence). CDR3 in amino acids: CASSIRKTGTGSYEQYF. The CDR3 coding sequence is TGTGCCAGCAGCATACGAAAAACCGGGACAGGCTCCTACGAGCAGTACTTC.

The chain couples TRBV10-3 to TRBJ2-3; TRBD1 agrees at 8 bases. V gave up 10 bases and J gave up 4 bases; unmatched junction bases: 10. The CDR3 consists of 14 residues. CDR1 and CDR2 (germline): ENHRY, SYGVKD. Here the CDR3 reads CATAPRGRADTQYF. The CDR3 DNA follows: TGTGCCACCGCTCCCAGGGGGCGCGCAGATACGCAGTATTTT.

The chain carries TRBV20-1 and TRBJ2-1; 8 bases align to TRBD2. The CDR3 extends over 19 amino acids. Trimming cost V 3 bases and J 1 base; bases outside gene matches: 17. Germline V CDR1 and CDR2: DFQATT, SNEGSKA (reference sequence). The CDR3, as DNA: TGCAGTGCTAGTTCACCGGGACTAGACGTTTTCCTTTCCTACAATGAGCAGTTCTTC. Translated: CSASSPGLDVFLSYNEQFF.

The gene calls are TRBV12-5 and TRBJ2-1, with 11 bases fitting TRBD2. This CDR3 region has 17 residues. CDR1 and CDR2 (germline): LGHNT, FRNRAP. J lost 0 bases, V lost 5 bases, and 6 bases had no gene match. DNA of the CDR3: TGTGCTAGTGGTCATGGACTAGCGGGTTCCTCCTACAATGAGCAGTTCTTC. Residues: CASGHGLAGSSYNEQFF.

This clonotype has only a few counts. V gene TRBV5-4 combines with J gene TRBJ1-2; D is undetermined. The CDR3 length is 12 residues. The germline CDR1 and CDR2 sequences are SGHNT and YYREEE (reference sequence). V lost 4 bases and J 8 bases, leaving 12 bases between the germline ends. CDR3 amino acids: CASSPYKRGYTF. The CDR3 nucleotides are TGTGCCAGCAGCCCCTACAAGCGGGGCTACACCTTC.

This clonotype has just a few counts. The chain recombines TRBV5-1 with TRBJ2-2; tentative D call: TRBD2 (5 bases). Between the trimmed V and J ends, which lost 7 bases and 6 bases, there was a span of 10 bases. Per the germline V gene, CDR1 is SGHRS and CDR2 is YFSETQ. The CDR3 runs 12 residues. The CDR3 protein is CASGLGAGELFF. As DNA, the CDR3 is TGCGCCAGCGGTCTGGGAGCCGGGGAGCTGTTTTTT.

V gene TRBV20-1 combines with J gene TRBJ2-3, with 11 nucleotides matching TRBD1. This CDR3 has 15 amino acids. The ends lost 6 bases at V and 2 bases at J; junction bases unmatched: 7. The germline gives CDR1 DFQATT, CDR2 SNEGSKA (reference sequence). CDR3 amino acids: CSAVVGQGATDTQYF. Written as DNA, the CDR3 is TGCAGTGCGGTCGTTGGACAGGGGGCCACAGATACGCAGTATTTT.

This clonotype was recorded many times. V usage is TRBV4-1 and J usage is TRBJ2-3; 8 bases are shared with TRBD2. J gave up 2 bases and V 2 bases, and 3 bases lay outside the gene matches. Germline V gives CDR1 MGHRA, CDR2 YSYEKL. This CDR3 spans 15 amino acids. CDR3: CASSQRGLATDTQYF. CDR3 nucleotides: TGCGCCAGCAGCCAACGAGGACTAGCCACAGATACGCAGTATTTT.

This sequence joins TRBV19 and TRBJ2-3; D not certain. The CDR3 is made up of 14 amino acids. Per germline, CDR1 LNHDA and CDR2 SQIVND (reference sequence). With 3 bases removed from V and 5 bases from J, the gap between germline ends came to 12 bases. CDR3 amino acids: CASSIISRGDTQYF. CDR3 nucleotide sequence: TGTGCCAGTAGTATCATCTCGAGAGGAGATACGCAGTATTTT.

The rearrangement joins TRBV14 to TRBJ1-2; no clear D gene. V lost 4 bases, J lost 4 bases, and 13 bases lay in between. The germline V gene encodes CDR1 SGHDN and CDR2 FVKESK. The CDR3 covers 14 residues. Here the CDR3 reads CASSLGRGCYGYTF. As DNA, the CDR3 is TGTGCCAGCAGCCTTGGCCGGGGATGCTATGGCTACACCTTC.

The CDR3 nucleotides are TGCGCCAGCAGCCCCCCGTCCGGGGCGTCTTACAATGAGCAGTACTTC. Amino acid sequence: CASSPPSGASYNEQYF. J is TRBJ2-5 and V is TRBV5-1; D might be TRBD1 or TRBD2, each matching 5 bases. Germline values: CDR1 SGHRS, CDR2 YFSETQ. This CDR3 has 16 amino acids. Trimming removed 4 bases at V and 11 bases at J, with 27 bases between. The complete variable domain, with remaining parts taken from reference TRBV5-1 and TRBJ2-5, reads KAGVTQTPRYLIKTRGQQVTLSCSPISGHRSVSWYQQTPGQGLQFLFEYFSETQRNKGNFPGRFSGRQFSNSRSEMNVSTLELGDSALYLCASSPPSGASYNEQYFGPGTRLLVL.

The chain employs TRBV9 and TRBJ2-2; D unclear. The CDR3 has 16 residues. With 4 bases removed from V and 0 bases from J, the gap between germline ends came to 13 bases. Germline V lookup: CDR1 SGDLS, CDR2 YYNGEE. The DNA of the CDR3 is TGTGCCAGCAGCCTGAGTGGGCAACCGAACACCGGGGAGCTGTTTTTT. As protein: CASSLSGQPNTGELFF.